This TCR beta chain was recorded in a study of CD8 T cells in ankylosing spondylitis. Overall study findings and caveats: Certain motif variants had earlier been reported in reactive arthritis synovial fluid and blood.

This clonotype was counted at least ten times. Its antigen is unknown. TCRdb redid the calling of the 5' RACE reads with MiXCR, one entry per CDR3 protein. The sample has around 40,000 distinct CDR3 sequences; less than 3% are singletons. CDR1 is SGDLS and CDR2 is YYNGEE in the germline V gene. The CDR3 runs to 14 residues. Trimming removed 4 bases from V and 2 bases from J, with 12 bases in between. This TCR was sampled from a male donor with ankylosing spondylitis or in good health (not recorded which). Source material: blood, either unsorted or a sorted T cell fraction (not recorded which). This chain connects TRBV9 to TRBJ1-2; no firm D call. The CDR3 sequence is CASSPVGENYGYTF. The CDR3 DNA follows: TGTGCCAGCAGCCCCGTCGGGGAGAACTATGGCTACACCTTC.